The present entry profiles one T cell receptor (beta chain) with its context. Its antigen is undetermined. The treatment was: some 20 received Ad26.COV2.S at low or high dose, single or two shots; several received placebo; per-sample allocation not given. Day 63 after the first injection of vaccine or placebo was the sampling time. The sample belongs to a study of Ad26.COV2.S vaccination and SARS-CoV-2 variants. V gave up 6 bases and J gave up 4 bases, with 7 bases separating them. The CDR3 covers 12 residues. Study results and limitations: Vaccine recipients surpassed placebo recipients in spike-specific TCR breadth. Using TCR breadth and depth analyses may have led to underestimated total T cell responses. Vaccinees and placebo recipients showed similar non-spike TCR breadth.

The data were produced by immunoSEQ multiplex PCR, yet TCRdb's version contains in-frame clones alone and is incomplete. The top ten hold approximately 3.7% of the sample, which has about 390,000 clones, about 88% seen once. This TCR was recovered from a person aged 18-65 years who received the Ad26.COV2.S COVID-19 vaccine or a placebo. The source was peripheral blood, collected in a trial of Ad26.COV2.S vaccine versus placebo. This chain connects TRBV12-3 or TRBV12-4 to TRBJ1-3; D not certain. The CDR3 spells CASSGWGNTIYF. In nucleotides, the CDR3 is TGTGCCAGCAGCGGCTGGGGAAACACCATATATTTT.